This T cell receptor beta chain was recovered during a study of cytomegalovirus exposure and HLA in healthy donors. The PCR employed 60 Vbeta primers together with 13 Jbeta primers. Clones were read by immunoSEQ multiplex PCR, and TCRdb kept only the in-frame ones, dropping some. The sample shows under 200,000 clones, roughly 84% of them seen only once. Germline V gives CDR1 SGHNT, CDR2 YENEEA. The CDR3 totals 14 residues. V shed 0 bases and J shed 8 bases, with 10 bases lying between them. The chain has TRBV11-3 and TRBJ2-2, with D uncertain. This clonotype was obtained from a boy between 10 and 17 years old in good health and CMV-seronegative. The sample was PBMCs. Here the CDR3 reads CASSLESFGGELFF. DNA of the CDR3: TGTGCCAGCAGCTTAGAGAGCTTCGGGGGGGAGCTGTTTTTT. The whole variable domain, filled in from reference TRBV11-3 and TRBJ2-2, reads EAGVVQSPRYKIIEKKQPVAFWCNPISGHNTLYWYLQNLGQGPELLIRYENEEAVDDSQLPKDRFSAERLKGVDSTLKIQPAELGDSAVYLCASSLESFGGELFFGEGSRLTVL.